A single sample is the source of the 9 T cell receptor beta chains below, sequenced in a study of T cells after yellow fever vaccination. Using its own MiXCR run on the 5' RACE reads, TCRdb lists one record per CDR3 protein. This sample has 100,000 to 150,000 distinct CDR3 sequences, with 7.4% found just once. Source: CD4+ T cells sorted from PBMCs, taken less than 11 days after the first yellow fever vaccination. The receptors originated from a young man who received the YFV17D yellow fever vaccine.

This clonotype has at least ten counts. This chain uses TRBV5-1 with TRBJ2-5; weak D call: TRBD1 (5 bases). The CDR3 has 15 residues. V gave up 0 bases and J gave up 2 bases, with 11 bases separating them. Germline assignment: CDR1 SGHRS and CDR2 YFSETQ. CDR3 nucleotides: TGCGCCAGCAGCTTGGGTCAGGGATATCAAGAGACCCAGTACTTC. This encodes CASSLGQGYQETQYF.

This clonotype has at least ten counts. CDR3 sequence: CAWSPMGDLRPSAFF. CDR3 sequence (DNA): TGTGCCTGGAGCCCAATGGGGGATCTAAGGCCCTCCGCTTTCTTT. The chain uses TRBV30 and TRBJ1-1, with a weak D call TRBD1 (5 bases). The CDR3 totals 15 residues. V was trimmed by 3 bases and J by 11 bases, leaving 25 bases between them. In germline, CDR1 is GTSNPN, CDR2 SVGIG (reference sequence).

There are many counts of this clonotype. CDR3 in DNA: TGTGCCAGCCCCGGGGACACCGGGGAGCTGTTTTTT. This translates into CASPGDTGELFF. This rearrangement joins TRBV19 to TRBJ2-2; a possible D gene is TRBD2 (5 bases). V lost 9 bases, J lost 3 bases, and 8 bases lay in between. This CDR3 contains 12 residues. The germline V gene encodes CDR1 LNHDA and CDR2 SQIVND (reference sequence).

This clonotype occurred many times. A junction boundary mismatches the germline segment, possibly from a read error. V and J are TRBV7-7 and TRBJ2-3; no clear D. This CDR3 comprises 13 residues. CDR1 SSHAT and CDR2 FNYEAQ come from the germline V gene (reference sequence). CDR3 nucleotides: TGTGCTAGCAGCCTGGGGTACACAGATACGCAGTATTTT. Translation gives CASSLGYTDTQYF.

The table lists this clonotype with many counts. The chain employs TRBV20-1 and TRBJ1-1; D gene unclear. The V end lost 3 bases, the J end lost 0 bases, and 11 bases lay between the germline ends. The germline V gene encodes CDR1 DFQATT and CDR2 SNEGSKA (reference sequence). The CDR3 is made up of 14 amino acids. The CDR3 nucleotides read TGCAGTGCTAGCCTTTTAGTTGTGAACACTGAAGCTTTCTTT. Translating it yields CSASLLVVNTEAFF.

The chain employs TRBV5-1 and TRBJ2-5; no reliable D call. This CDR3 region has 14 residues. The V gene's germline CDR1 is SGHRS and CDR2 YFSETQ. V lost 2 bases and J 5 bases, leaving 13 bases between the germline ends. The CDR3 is CASSLPSSTETQYF. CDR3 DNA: TGCGCCAGCAGCTTACCGTCGTCCACGGAGACCCAGTACTTC.

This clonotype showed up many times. The CDR3 DNA is TGTGCCAGCAGCTTGCGGGTGAGCGGGGGGGCCTACGAGCAGTACTTC. Its translation: CASSLRVSGGAYEQYF. The V call is TRBV7-2, the J call TRBJ2-7; 10 bases agree with TRBD2. V trimming: 3 bases; J trimming: 2 bases; junction bases outside the gene matches: 7. The CDR3 totals 16 residues. Germline CDR1 and CDR2: SGHTA and FQGNSA.

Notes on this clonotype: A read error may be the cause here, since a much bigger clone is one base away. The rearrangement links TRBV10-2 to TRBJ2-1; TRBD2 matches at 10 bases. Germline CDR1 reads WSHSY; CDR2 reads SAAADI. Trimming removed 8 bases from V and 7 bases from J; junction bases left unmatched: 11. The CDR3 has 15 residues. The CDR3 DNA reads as TGCGCCAGCTCCCAGCGGGGGGGAATCAGTAATGAGCAGTTCTTC. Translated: CASSQRGGISNEQFF.

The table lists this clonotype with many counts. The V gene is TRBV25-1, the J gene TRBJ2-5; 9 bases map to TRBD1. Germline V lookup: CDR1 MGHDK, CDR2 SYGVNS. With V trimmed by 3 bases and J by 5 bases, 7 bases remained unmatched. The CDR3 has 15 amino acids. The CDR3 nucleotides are TGTGCCAGCAGTGAGAAGGACAGGGGATACGAGACCCAGTACTTC. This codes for CASSEKDRGYETQYF. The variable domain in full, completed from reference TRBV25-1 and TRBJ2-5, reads EADIYQTPRYLVIGTGKKITLECSQTMGHDKMYWYQQDPGMELHLIHYSYGVNSTEKGDLSSESTVSRIRTEHFPLTLESARPSHTSQYLCASSEKDRGYETQYFGPGTRLLVL.